The clone carrying this TCR beta chain turned up a few times. Donation came from healthy Caucasian individuals in Russia who were aged 6 to 90. Total RNA, at least 5 micrograms per sample, came from PBMCs. For the second PCR, which ran for about 6 to 12 cycles, a sample-barcoded 5' primer and a J-beta primer mix were used. TCRdb passed the 5' RACE reads through MiXCR, listing each CDR3 protein once. The sample lists about 1,500,000 distinct CDR3 sequences; 28% were seen once. The data stem from a study of blood T cells in healthy people across ages. The CDR3 sequence is 15 residues long. Germline values: CDR1 MNHNY, CDR2 SVGAGI (reference sequence). Trimming took 6 bases from V and 3 from J; bases not matched to a gene: 10.

Sequenced material: blood. The rearrangement uses TRBV6-6 and TRBJ2-7; TRBD1 agrees at 8 bases. The TCR originated in a woman in her 30s in good health. CDR3: CASRGGSGQGYEQYF. CDR3 nucleotides: TGTGCCAGCAGAGGCGGATCAGGACAGGGCTACGAGCAGTACTTC.